This TCR beta chain was sequenced during a study of blood T cell repertoires in COVID-19 (dated by TCRdb to about 2020). Background for the entire study: Samples covering the acute and convalescent phases of COVID-19 were provided by collaborators in the United States, Italy and Spain. The material from the prospective study consisted of cDNA or gDNA derived from T cells, B-cell-depleted T cells, or PBMCs. The dataset comprised deeply sampled blood TCRbeta repertoires from subjects exposed to, actively infected with, or recovered from COVID-19. The repertoires were released in a freely available public database meant as a resource for research on the immune response to SARS-CoV-2. The samples were drawn from two sources: the first 160 participants of the ongoing ImmuneRACE study, and over 1,000 subjects contributed by 6 global collaborators. The sample metadata nearly always contained a de-identified subject ID, COVID-19 status, age in years and sex. Where available, HLA class I and class II types were obtained from metadata supplied by the sample provider rather than from assay-based typing.

The immunoSEQ Assay, a bias-controlled multiplex PCR, was used to amplify TCRbeta CDR3 regions from genomic DNA. On the study's bioinformatics: Within the assay, amplification of reference gene primers was used to estimate how many nucleated cells each sample contained. Sequence reads were collapsed and filtered to measure the absolute abundance of every unique TCRbeta CDR3 rearrangement. For each sample, productive Simpson clonality was calculated as the square root of Simpson's diversity index over productive rearrangements. Not all clones reach the TCRdb copy of this immuneACCESS table, which keeps in-frame sequences only. Checked studies attribute under half of the gap to unresolved V genes and leave the rest unexplained. That table is the source of V, J and clone size, and D and trimming were worked out from the DNA. A total of roughly 56,000 clones appear in this sample, about 88% of them only once. Less than 50% of the sample comes from the top ten.

V lost 5 bases and J lost 5 bases, and the count of bases not matched to a germline gene is 6. The germline V gene provides CDR1 MNHEY and CDR2 SVGAGI. The CDR3 goes from the cysteine to the phenylalanine over 15 residues. Only the CDR3 DNA stays, 45 bases, in frame from base 1. With regard to this clone: The antigen it recognizes is unknown. No base quality information exists; no much larger clone differs at one position.

Summary of the overall study and its limitations: How much clinical and demographic metadata was included differed by source and by participant, and the metadata was provided uncurated.

In Seattle, one collaborating source enrolled patients while the infection was active and tracked those patients longitudinally over the course of disease. Collaborating institutions collected whole blood in K2EDTA tubes following their own protocols. Collaborator samples were shipped for TCRbeta analysis as frozen whole blood, isolated PBMCs, or DNA extracted from either sample type. The chain was built from TRBV6-5 and TRBJ1-6; TRBD1 fits 7 bases in the junction. The specimen was peripheral blood. This TCR was sampled from a woman aged 55-70 years with COVID-19, enrolled during active disease. At the DNA level, the sequence is TGTGCCAGCAGTCCCGGACAGGTCCATAATTCACCCCTCCACTTT. The encoded protein is CASSPGQVHNSPLHF.